These T cell receptor beta chains were read from a single sample in a study of blood T cells in healthy people across ages. Each CDR3 protein is one row after TCRdb ran MiXCR on the 5' RACE reads. The sample records hundreds of thousands of distinct CDR3 sequences, about 56% being singletons. Sample: blood. Every receptor here comes from a man aged 35 to 55 in good health. CDR3s include the opening cysteine and the closing phenylalanine or tryptophan. The D gene is left open where the match is weak. Rows give clone size only sometimes, using once, few, many, or a class for an expanded clone.

CDR3nt	CDR3aa	d_gene	len	abundance	v_gene	j_gene
TGTGCCAGCAGCCAAGCGTATACGCTCCTCCCGGGTGAGCAGTACTTC	CASSQAYTLLPGEQYF	-	16	-	TRBV14	TRBJ2-5
TGTGCCAGCGGGCGGGACCCCCGTTCAACCTACGAGCAGTACTTC	CASGRDPRSTYEQYF	-	15	-	TRBV21-1	TRBJ2-7
TGCGCCAGCAGCCAAGGGTTAGCGGGAGGGCGCTCCTACGAGCAGTACTTC	CASSQGLAGGRSYEQYF	TRBD2	17	few	TRBV4-1	TRBJ2-7
TGTGCCAGCAGCCAATCAGAGAGGGACTATGGCTACACCTTC	CASSQSERDYGYTF	-	14	-	TRBV16	TRBJ1-2
TGTGCCAGCAGTTTCCCATCCGGACCACAATCGGATTACGAGCAGTACTTC	CASSFPSGPQSDYEQYF	-	17	-	TRBV12-3/TRBV12-4	TRBJ2-7
TGCAGTGCTCCACTGCCAGGGGCCCACGAGACCCAGTACTTC	CSAPLPGAHETQYF	-	14	-	TRBV20-1	TRBJ2-5
TGCGCCAGCGCGGTAGACAGGGCCCGTCTGGAGACCCAGTACTTC	CASAVDRARLETQYF	TRBD1	15	few	TRBV5-1	TRBJ2-5
TGTGCCAGCAGTCCCCGGGACTCCGATACGCAGTATTTT	CASSPRDSDTQYF	-	13	-	TRBV11-3	TRBJ2-3
TGTGCCAGCTCACTACAGGATAATGTGTGGAACACTGAAGCTTTCTTT	CASSLQDNVWNTEAFF	-	16	-	TRBV18	TRBJ1-1
TGTGCCAGCAAGCCGCGGGAGCCCATCTACAATGAGCAGTTCTTC	CASKPREPIYNEQFF	TRBD2	15	-	TRBV6-2/TRBV6-3	TRBJ2-1
TGTGCCAGCGGCCAAGTTTTCATGAACACTGAAGCTTTCTTT	CASGQVFMNTEAFF	-	14	-	TRBV3-1	TRBJ1-1
TGTGCCAGCAGCCAGTTAAAAGGAGGTGAAGAGACCCAGTACTTC	CASSQLKGGEETQYF	-	15	-	TRBV14	TRBJ2-5
TGTGCCAGCAGCCAAGATCTAGCACCCCCCACCCTAGCCACAGATACGCAGTATTTT	CASSQDLAPPTLATDTQYF	-	19	-	TRBV3-1	TRBJ2-3
TGTGCCAGCAGTTACGGGCGCGGAGGTTCCTTCTCCTACGAGCAGTACTTC	CASSYGRGGSFSYEQYF	-	17	few	TRBV6-6	TRBJ2-7
TGTGCCAGCGGATCCGCCGGAGGGCAACACTACGAGCAGTACTTC	CASGSAGGQHYEQYF	-	15	many	TRBV5-6	TRBJ2-7
TGCGCCAGCAGCTCCCGGGACAGGGAGGCTTGGGGGGCTACGCAGTATTTT	CASSSRDREAWGATQYF	TRBD1	17	-	TRBV5-1	TRBJ2-3
TGTGCCAGCAGTACCTCGCCTGGCAGGGGTAATGGCTACACCTTC	CASSTSPGRGNGYTF	-	15	-	TRBV28	TRBJ1-2
TGTGCCAGCAGTCGACTCACAGGGTCTAATGAGCAGTTCTTC	CASSRLTGSNEQFF	-	14	few	TRBV6-2/TRBV6-3	TRBJ2-1
TGCAGCCAAACAGGGGGCGCGGTGGAGACCCAGTACTTC	CSQTGGAVETQYF	TRBD1	13	few	TRBV29-1	TRBJ2-5
TGTGCCAGCAGCTTAAGCGGGGGGGTCTACGAGCAGTACTTC	CASSLSGGVYEQYF	TRBD2	14	-	TRBV7-2	TRBJ2-7
TGTGCCAGCAGCGTAGAAGCGGGGGGGAAAGAGACCCAGTACTTC	CASSVEAGGKETQYF	TRBD2	15	-	TRBV9	TRBJ2-5
TGTGCCAGCAGTGCATTTCTGACTCCGGACAATGAGCAGTTCTTC	CASSAFLTPDNEQFF	-	15	few	TRBV3-1	TRBJ2-1
TGTGCCAGCCGGGGGTACGATGGCTACACCTTC	CASRGYDGYTF	-	11	-	TRBV27	TRBJ1-2
TGCAGTGCCCGGGGAAGGAATACAGGGGGAGGAGATACGCAGTATTTT	CSARGRNTGGGDTQYF	TRBD1	16	-	TRBV20-1	TRBJ2-3
TGCAGTGCTCCGATCATCCGACTAGCGGGAATCCAAGAGACCCAGTACTTC	CSAPIIRLAGIQETQYF	TRBD2	17	-	TRBV20-1	TRBJ2-5
TGCGCCAGCAGCTACGGGGGCCGCGTAGAGAGGGAGACCCAGTACTTC	CASSYGGRVERETQYF	-	16	-	TRBV5-1	TRBJ2-5
TGCAGTGCTAGTTTTCCGGGCGGCGATGGCTACACCTTC	CSASFPGGDGYTF	-	13	-	TRBV20-1	TRBJ1-2
TGCAGTGCTAGAGAGGGGGCATCTTTGCTGAACACTGAAGCTTTCTTT	CSAREGASLLNTEAFF	-	16	-	TRBV20-1	TRBJ1-1
TGCGCCAGCAGTTACGAAATGACAGGGGTCGAGACCCAGTACTTC	CASSYEMTGVETQYF	TRBD1	15	-	TRBV5-1	TRBJ2-5
TGTGCCATCCGTCCCGGGACAGGCAATAACTATAATTCACCCCTCCACTTT	CAIRPGTGNNYNSPLHF	TRBD1	17	-	TRBV10-3	TRBJ1-6
TGTGCCAGCAGTCACCCAGGAGGGCGAGTGAACACTGAAGCTTTCTTT	CASSHPGGRVNTEAFF	-	16	-	TRBV7-6	TRBJ1-1
TGTACCAGCAGTCTGAGATACGAGCAGTACTTC	CTSSLRYEQYF	-	11	-	TRBV28	TRBJ2-7